The 26 T cell receptor beta chains below all came from one sample that was sequenced in a study of blood T cell repertoires in COVID-19. Clones were sequenced by immunoSEQ multiplex PCR, and TCRdb holds only the in-frame ones, with some missing. The sample consists of fewer than 250,000 clones, around 87% of them appearing once. The sample taken for sequencing was peripheral blood. The source of these receptors is a man aged 60-69 years with acute or convalescent COVID-19.

The rearrangement links TRBV7-8 to TRBJ2-3; maybe TRBD2 (6 bases). This CDR3 contains 16 residues. Germline V CDR1 and CDR2: SGHVS, FQNEAQ. The germline V and J ends were trimmed by 5 bases and 3 bases, with 18 bases remaining between them. CDR3 protein: CASSAPPASATDTQYF. Written as DNA, the CDR3 is TGTGCCAGCAGCGCCCCCCCTGCTAGCGCTACAGATACGCAGTATTTT.

V and J are TRBV19 and TRBJ1-4; possible D gene TRBD1, 5 bases. This CDR3 is built from 14 residues. The germline V and J ends were trimmed by 5 bases and 8 bases, with 15 bases remaining between them. Looked up from germline, CDR1 is LNHDA and CDR2 is SQIVND (reference sequence). This CDR3 is CASSPRGYKEKLFF. Here the CDR3 DNA reads TGTGCCAGTAGTCCTCGGGGGTACAAGGAAAAACTGTTTTTT.

The chain recombines TRBV2 with TRBJ1-3; 8 positions agree with TRBD1. The junction had 8 bases not matched to a gene; V was cut back by 4 bases and J by 0 bases. CDR1 and CDR2 (germline): SNHLY, FYNNEI. There are 17 residues in the CDR3. The CDR3 is CASSAPDRASSGNTIYF. CDR3 coding DNA: TGTGCCAGCAGTGCACCGGACAGGGCCTCCTCTGGAAACACCATATATTTT.

The rearrangement joins TRBV23-1 to TRBJ2-7; possibly TRBD1 for D (6 bases). TRBV23-1 is an open reading frame, and its role is uncertain. V shed 3 bases and J shed 4 bases, with 13 bases lying between them. The CDR3 sequence is 14 residues long. The CDR3 DNA is TGCGCCAGCAGTCATTTGGGGGCCGGATACGAGCAGTACTTC. This encodes CASSHLGAGYEQYF.

The rearrangement uses TRBV28 and TRBJ1-6, with D unresolved. The CDR3 sequence is 15 residues long. Germline V CDR1 and CDR2: MDHEN, SYDVKM. V was pared by 1 base and J by 9 bases, with 13 bases between. The CDR3 protein is CASSLLAGSSSPLHF. CDR3 DNA sequence: TGTGCCAGCAGTTTATTGGCAGGATCAAGTTCACCCCTCCACTTT. Using reference TRBV28 and TRBJ1-6 for the parts outside the CDR3, the full variable domain is DVKVTQSSRYLVKRTGEKVFLECVQDMDHENMFWYRQDPGLGLRLIYFSYDVKMKEKGDIPEGYSVSREKKERFSLILESASTNQTSMYLCASSLLAGSSSPLHFGNGTRLTVT.

This clone was found a few times. The V gene is TRBV16, the J gene TRBJ1-5, with a tentative D call TRBD1 (6 bases). Deletions cut 0 bases from V and 4 bases from J, with 10 bases between. Germline CDR1 KGHSY, CDR2 FQNENV. This CDR3 region has 15 residues. The CDR3: CASSQSRGGNQPQHF. The CDR3 nucleotides read TGTGCCAGCAGCCAATCTAGGGGGGGGAATCAGCCCCAGCATTTT.

The chain carries TRBV18 and TRBJ1-1, with 8 bases that match TRBD1. Germline V gene data show CDR1 as KGHSH and CDR2 as LQKENI. This CDR3 contains 17 residues. Trimming removed 1 base from V and 5 bases from J; junction bases left unmatched: 12. CDR3: CASSPLPTGATGTEAFF. The CDR3 DNA sequence: TGTGCCAGCTCACCACTGCCGACAGGGGCTACGGGAACTGAAGCTTTCTTT.

This clone appeared once. This chain connects TRBV3-1 (or the pseudogene TRBV3-2) to TRBJ1-2, with 9 bases that match TRBD1. J gave up 6 bases and V 6 bases, and 11 bases lay outside the gene matches. Germline V gene data show CDR1 as LGHDT and CDR2 as YNNKEL (reference sequence). CDR3 size: 15 residues. CDR3: CASRFSPGTGNGYTF. The CDR3 DNA reads TGTGCCAGCAGATTCAGCCCTGGGACAGGGAATGGCTACACCTTC.

To note about this clone: The sample holds other DNA sequences that translate to the same CDR3. V and J are TRBV15 and TRBJ2-1, with TRBD1 matching 7 bases. Germline lookup yields CDR1 LNHNV and CDR2 YYDKDF (reference sequence). The CDR3 is made up of 17 amino acids. The ends lost 0 bases at V and 4 bases at J; junction bases unmatched: 9. CDR3 region: CATSRDRAAGGYNEQFF. CDR3 nucleotide sequence: TGTGCCACCAGCAGAGATAGGGCGGCAGGGGGATACAATGAGCAGTTCTTC.

The CDR3 sequence is CASSLAGTYGYTF. The DNA of the CDR3 is TGTGCCAGCAGTTTGGCAGGGACTTATGGCTACACCTTC. The chain is built from TRBV12-3 or TRBV12-4 and TRBJ1-2, with D perhaps TRBD1 (5 bases). Trimming removed 3 bases at V and 5 bases at J, with 10 bases between. CDR3 length: 13 residues.

There are a few counts of this clone. The chain uses TRBV3-1 (or the pseudogene TRBV3-2) and TRBJ1-2; no clear D. Per germline, CDR1 LGHDT and CDR2 YNNKEL (reference sequence). Trimming stripped 1 base from V and 9 bases from J, with 18 bases between. The CDR3 is made up of 15 amino acids. CDR3 in amino acids: CASSQVRGSISRYTF. The CDR3 bases are TGTGCCAGCAGCCAAGTTCGGGGTTCAATTAGTCGCTACACCTTC.

This clone was observed a handful of times. The V call is TRBV29-1, the J call TRBJ1-1, with 7 bases matching TRBD1. The CDR3 consists of 14 residues. Germline loops: CDR1 SQVTM, CDR2 ANQGSEA. Unmatched junction bases numbered 9, after V lost 4 bases and J lost 4 bases. The CDR3 region has the DNA TGCAGCGTTGGGGGCACAGGGGTGAGCACTGAAGCTTTCTTT. Its translation is CSVGGTGVSTEAFF.

In this sample, this clone turned up once. This sequence joins TRBV25-1 and TRBJ1-6, with TRBD1 matching over 9 bases. The CDR3 spans 15 residues. Losses at the gene ends were 3 bases for V and 8 bases for J; bases not matched to a gene: 5. Germline V gene sequence: CDR1 MGHDK, CDR2 SYGVNS. The CDR3 region has the DNA TGTGCCAGCAGTGATCACGGGACAGGGTATTCACCCCTCCACTTT. Translating gives CASSDHGTGYSPLHF.

The chain joins TRBV7-2 to TRBJ2-2, with 9 bases identical to TRBD2. V lost 2 bases to trimming and J lost 6 bases; unmatched junction nucleotides: 4. CDR3 length equals 15 residues. Per germline, CDR1 SGHTA and CDR2 FQGNSA. The CDR3 spells CASSLQRGVAGELFF. The CDR3 region has the DNA TGTGCCAGCAGCTTACAGCGGGGGGTAGCCGGGGAGCTGTTTTTT.

The chain combines TRBV6-5 with TRBJ2-3, with 7 bases aligning to TRBD2. The CDR3 covers 14 residues. Looked up from germline, CDR1 is MNHEY and CDR2 is SVGAGI. V lost 3 bases, J lost 6 bases, and 6 bases stayed unmatched. CDR3 coding DNA: TGTGCCAGCAGTTATCGGGAGGCCGCGGATACGCAGTATTTT. This encodes CASSYREAADTQYF.

This rearrangement joins TRBV18 to TRBJ1-2; tentatively, D is TRBD1 (6 bases). Germline CDR1 is KGHSH and CDR2 is LQKENI. The ends were cut back, 3 bases at V and 7 bases at J, with 15 bases in the middle. The CDR3 contains 14 residues. In nucleotides, the CDR3 is TGTGCCAGCTCACCGCTGGACAGTCTCCCTGGCTACACCTTC. This codes for CASSPLDSLPGYTF.

This chain uses TRBV19 with TRBJ1-2, with 7 bases fitting TRBD1. After removal of 7 bases from V and 5 bases from J, the junction contained 10 bases not matched to a gene. The germline V gene encodes CDR1 LNHDA and CDR2 SQIVND (reference sequence). The CDR3 has 14 amino acids. For the CDR3, the DNA is TGTGCCAGTACCACCGGGACAGTTGTTTATGGCTACACCTTC. Protein product: CASTTGTVVYGYTF. Full variable domain (outside the CDR3, taken from reference TRBV19 and TRBJ1-2): DGGITQSPKYLFRKEGQNVTLSCEQNLNHDAMYWYRQDPGQGLRLIYYSQIVNDFQKGDIAEGYSVSREKKESFPLTVTSAQKNPTAFYLCASTTGTVVYGYTFGSGTRLTVV.

J is TRBJ2-1 and V is TRBV6-6; TRBD2 is a possible D gene (6 bases). Trimming took 3 bases from V and 0 from J, leaving 9 bases between them. CDR1 and CDR2 from the germline V gene are MNHNY and SVGAGI (reference sequence). This CDR3 region has 15 residues. CDR3 sequence: CASSYNGGSYNEQFF. The CDR3 DNA reads as TGTGCCAGCAGTTATAACGGGGGCTCCTACAATGAGCAGTTCTTC.

The chain links TRBV4-2 to TRBJ2-1; TRBD2 matches at 13 bases. Germline CDR1 LGHNA, CDR2 YNFKEQ. The CDR3 consists of 19 residues. After removal of 4 bases from V and 4 bases from J, the junction contained 13 bases not matched to a gene. CDR3 DNA: TGTGCCAGCAGCCCCAAAGGACTAGCGGGGGCCTTCTATTACAATGAGCAGTTCTTC. This encodes CASSPKGLAGAFYYNEQFF.

The chain employs TRBV24-1 and TRBJ2-2, with 12 bases lining up with TRBD2. After removal of 3 bases from V and 4 bases from J, the junction contained 11 bases not matched to a gene. The germline gives CDR1 KGHDR, CDR2 SFDVKD. The CDR3 is 19 amino acids. The CDR3 nucleotides read TGTGCCACCAGTGATCCGTCGGGGACTAGCGGGCCGGGCACCGGGGAGCTGTTTTTT. Its translation: CATSDPSGTSGPGTGELFF.

This clone was seen a handful of times. The genes are TRBV27 and TRBJ2-7, with 8 bases fitting TRBD2. V lost 3 bases, J lost 6 bases, and 10 bases stayed unmatched. The CDR3 runs to 15 residues. CDR1 and CDR2 (germline): MNHEY, SMNVEV (reference sequence). The CDR3 DNA sequence: TGTGCCAGCAGTTTTGGTCTAGCTAGCGGGTTCGAGCAGTACTTC. Translating gives CASSFGLASGFEQYF.

The rearrangement uses TRBV12-3 or TRBV12-4 and TRBJ2-5; tentatively, D is TRBD2 (5 bases). The CDR3 is made up of 12 amino acids. The V end lost 4 bases, the J end lost 7 bases, and 10 bases lay between the germline ends. The CDR3 nucleotides are TGTGCCAGCAGTTCGGAGGAATGGACCCAGTACTTC. It translates to CASSSEEWTQYF.

This clone was recorded only once. The chain has TRBV7-9 and TRBJ2-7; 9 nucleotides agree with TRBD2. Trimming removed 5 bases from V and 2 bases from J; junction bases left unmatched: 7. The germline V gene has CDR1 SEHNR and CDR2 FQNEAQ (reference sequence). This CDR3 has 15 residues. Here the CDR3 DNA reads TGTGCCAGCAGCCCCCTCGCGGGAGGGCCCTACGAGCAGTACTTC. As protein: CASSPLAGGPYEQYF.

V is TRBV16 and J is TRBJ1-2, with a possible D match to TRBD1 (6 bases). Trimming left V 0 bases short and J 6 bases short, with 17 bases between. Germline CDR1 is KGHSY and CDR2 is FQNENV. The CDR3 is made up of 16 amino acids. The CDR3 spells CASSQSGSGAVDGYTF. The CDR3 DNA sequence: TGTGCCAGCAGCCAATCTGGTTCAGGGGCGGTTGATGGCTACACCTTC.

This chain uses TRBV7-9 with TRBJ2-7, with 8 positions matching TRBD1. This CDR3 is 15 amino acids long. Trimming took 6 bases from V and 4 from J; bases not matched to a gene: 11. Germline CDR1 and CDR2: SEHNR and FQNEAQ (reference sequence). The CDR3 here is CASSPRTGKGYEQYF. CDR3 sequence (DNA): TGTGCCAGCAGTCCGCGGACAGGGAAGGGGTACGAGCAGTACTTC.

V usage is TRBV9 and J usage is TRBJ2-1; the match to TRBD2 covers 11 bases. V lost 0 bases and J lost 6; bases outside the gene matches: 11. Per the germline V gene, CDR1 is SGDLS and CDR2 is YYNGEE. The CDR3 runs to 18 residues. This chain's CDR3 is CASSVGSSGGAGTNEQFF. The CDR3 nucleotides are TGTGCCAGCAGCGTAGGAAGTAGCGGGGGGGCAGGAACCAATGAGCAGTTCTTC.